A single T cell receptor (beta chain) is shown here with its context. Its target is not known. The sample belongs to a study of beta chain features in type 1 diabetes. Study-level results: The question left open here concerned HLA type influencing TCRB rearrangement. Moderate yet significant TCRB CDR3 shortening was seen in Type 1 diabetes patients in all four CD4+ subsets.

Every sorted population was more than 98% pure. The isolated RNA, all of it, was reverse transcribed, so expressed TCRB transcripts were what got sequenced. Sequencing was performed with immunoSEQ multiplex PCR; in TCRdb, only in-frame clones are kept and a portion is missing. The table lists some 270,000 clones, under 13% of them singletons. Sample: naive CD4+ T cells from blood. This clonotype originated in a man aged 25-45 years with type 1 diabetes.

CDR3 sequence reads: CAWSAPGQGVSPLHF. DNA for the CDR3: TGTGCCTGGAGTGCTCCGGGACAGGGGGTGTCACCCCTCCACTTT. J is TRBJ1-6 and V is TRBV30; 11 nucleotides align to TRBD1. Trimming at V came to 1 base and at J to 10 bases, leaving 6 bases not matched to a gene. Germline V gene lookup returns CDR1 GTSNPN and CDR2 SVGIG (reference sequence). The CDR3 totals 15 residues. Full variable domain (missing parts from reference TRBV30 and TRBJ1-6): SQTIHQWPATLVQPVGSPLSLECTVEGTSNPNLYWYRQAAGRGLQLLFYSVGIGQISSEVPQNLSASRPQDRQFILSSKKLLLSDSGFYLCAWSAPGQGVSPLHFGNGTRLTVT.